This T cell receptor beta chain was found in a study of CD8 T cells in ankylosing spondylitis. General observations from the study: From matched ankylosing spondylitis synovial fluid, disease-linked clones were reportedly recovered at significantly enriched levels. Disease-linked clones bore a CD8+ phenotype and were relatively rare in peripheral blood. Existing reports had already noted some motif variants in reactive arthritis synovial fluid and blood.

TCRdb reanalysed the 5' RACE reads using MiXCR and keeps one entry per CDR3 protein. Among hundreds of thousands of distinct CDR3 sequences listed, roughly 25% were seen once. A note on this clonotype: Antigen unknown.

The sequence derives from a male donor with ankylosing spondylitis or in good health (not recorded which). The source material was blood, either unsorted or a sorted T cell fraction (not recorded which).

Here the CDR3 reads CASSLGHLNTEAFF. DNA of the CDR3: TGTGCCAGCAGTTTAGGCCACCTGAACACTGAAGCTTTCTTT. The chain joins TRBV12-3 or TRBV12-4 to TRBJ1-1, with D unclear. V was trimmed by 1 base and J by 0 bases, leaving 6 bases between them. The CDR3 covers 14 residues.